This TCR beta chain came from a study of glioma-infiltrating T cells after dendritic cell vaccination. Primers: 60 V beta forward and 13 J beta reverse. Sequenced by immunoSEQ multiplex PCR; TCRdb stores in-frame clones only, minus some. The sample carries approximately 82,000 clones, roughly 90% recorded once. PBMC were collected before vaccination, two weeks after the third vaccination, and at progression. This CDR3 region has 13 residues. Looked up from germline, CDR1 is MNHNS and CDR2 is SASEGT. This chain connects TRBV6-1 to TRBJ2-1, with 9 bases aligning to TRBD2. Sequences were derived from blood, sampled before dendritic cell vaccination. The clonotype comes from a human donor with glioblastoma. The DNA for the CDR3 is TGTGCTTATAGGAGCGGGGGGAGAGATGAGCAGTTCTTC. Its protein product is CAYRSGGRDEQFF.